Reported below is one T cell receptor beta chain. What it binds is unknown. This sample is drawn from a study of blood T cells in healthy people across ages. Findings and limits, study-wide: Naive T cell percentage by flow cytometry tracked strongly with beta diversity.

Trimming at V came to 3 bases and at J to 8 bases, leaving 10 bases not matched to a gene. The length of the CDR3 is 14 residues. CDR1 is DFQATT, CDR2 SNEGSKA, per germline (reference sequence). A second about 7 to 12 cycle PCR used barcoded and J-beta primers. TCRdb reprocessed the 5' RACE reads with MiXCR, giving one entry per CDR3 protein. Of roughly 1,500,000 distinct CDR3 sequences in the sample, about 35% were seen once. Sequenced sample: blood. The receptor was isolated from a woman aged 30 to 39 in good health. The chain uses TRBV20-1 and TRBJ2-1; 7 bases fit TRBD2. DNA of the CDR3: TGCAGTGCTAGCACTGGGCGGGGGAAGGATGAGCAGTTCTTC. It yields the protein CSASTGRGKDEQFF.